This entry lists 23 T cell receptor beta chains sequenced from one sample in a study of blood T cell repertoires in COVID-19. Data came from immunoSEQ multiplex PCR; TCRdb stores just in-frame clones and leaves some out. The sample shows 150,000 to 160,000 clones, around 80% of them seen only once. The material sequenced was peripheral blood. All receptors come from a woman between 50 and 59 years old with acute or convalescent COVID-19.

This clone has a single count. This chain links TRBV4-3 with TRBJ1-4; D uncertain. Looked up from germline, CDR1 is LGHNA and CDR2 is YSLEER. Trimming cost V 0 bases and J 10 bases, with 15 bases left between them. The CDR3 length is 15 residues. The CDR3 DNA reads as TGCGCCAGCAGCCAAGAAGTCTCCCGGGGTGGAAAACTGTTTTTT. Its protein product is CASSQEVSRGGKLFF.

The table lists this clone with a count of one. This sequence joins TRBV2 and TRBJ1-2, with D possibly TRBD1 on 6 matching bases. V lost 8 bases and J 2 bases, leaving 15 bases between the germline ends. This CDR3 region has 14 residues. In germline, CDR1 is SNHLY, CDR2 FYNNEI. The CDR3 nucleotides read TGTGCCAGCCGGGGGGGCAGGCTAAACTATGGCTACACCTTC. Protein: CASRGGRLNYGYTF.

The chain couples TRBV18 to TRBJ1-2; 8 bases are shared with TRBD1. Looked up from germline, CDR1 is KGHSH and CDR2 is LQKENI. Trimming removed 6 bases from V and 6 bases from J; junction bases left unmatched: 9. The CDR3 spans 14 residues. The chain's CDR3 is CASSHYETGDGYTF. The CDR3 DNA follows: TGTGCCAGCTCGCACTATGAGACAGGGGATGGCTACACCTTC.

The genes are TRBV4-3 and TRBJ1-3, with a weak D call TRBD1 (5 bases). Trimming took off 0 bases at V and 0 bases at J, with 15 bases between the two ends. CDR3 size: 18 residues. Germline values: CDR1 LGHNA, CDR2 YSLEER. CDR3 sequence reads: CASSQEFQGPFSGNTIYF. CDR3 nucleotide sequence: TGCGCCAGCAGCCAAGAGTTTCAGGGCCCATTCTCTGGAAACACCATATATTTT.

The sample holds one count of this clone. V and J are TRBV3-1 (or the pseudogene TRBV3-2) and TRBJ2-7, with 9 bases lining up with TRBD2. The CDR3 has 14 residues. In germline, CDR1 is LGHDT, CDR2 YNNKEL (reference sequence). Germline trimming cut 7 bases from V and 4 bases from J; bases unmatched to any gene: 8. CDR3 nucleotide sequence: TGTGCCAGCAAACGGCGGGAGGGCCGATACGAGCAGTACTTC. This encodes CASKRREGRYEQYF.

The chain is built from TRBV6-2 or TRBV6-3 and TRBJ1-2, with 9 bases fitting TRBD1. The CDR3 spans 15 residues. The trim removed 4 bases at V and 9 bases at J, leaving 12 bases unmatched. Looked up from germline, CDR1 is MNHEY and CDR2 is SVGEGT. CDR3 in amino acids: CASSSPTGTGRSYTF. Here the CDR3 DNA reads TGTGCCAGCAGTTCCCCAACCGGGACAGGGAGGAGCTACACCTTC.

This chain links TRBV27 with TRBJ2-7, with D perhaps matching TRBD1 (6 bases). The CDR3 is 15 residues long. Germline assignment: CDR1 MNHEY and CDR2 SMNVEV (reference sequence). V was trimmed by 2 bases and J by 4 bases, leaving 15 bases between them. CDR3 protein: CASSLRGQKIYEQYF. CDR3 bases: TGTGCCAGCAGTTTACGGGGACAAAAGATATACGAGCAGTACTTC.

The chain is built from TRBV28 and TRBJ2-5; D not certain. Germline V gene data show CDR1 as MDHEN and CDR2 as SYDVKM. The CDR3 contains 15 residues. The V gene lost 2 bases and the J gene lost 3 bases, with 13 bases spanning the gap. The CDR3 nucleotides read TGTGCCAGCAGTTTAAGCGCTGGGTCGGAAGAGACCCAGTACTTC. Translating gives CASSLSAGSEETQYF.

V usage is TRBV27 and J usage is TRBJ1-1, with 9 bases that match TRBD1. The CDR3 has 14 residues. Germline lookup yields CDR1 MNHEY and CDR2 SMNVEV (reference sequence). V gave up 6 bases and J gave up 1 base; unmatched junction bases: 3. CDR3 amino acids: CASRRQGGNTEAFF. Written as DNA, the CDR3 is TGTGCCAGCAGGAGACAGGGGGGGAACACTGAAGCTTTCTTT.

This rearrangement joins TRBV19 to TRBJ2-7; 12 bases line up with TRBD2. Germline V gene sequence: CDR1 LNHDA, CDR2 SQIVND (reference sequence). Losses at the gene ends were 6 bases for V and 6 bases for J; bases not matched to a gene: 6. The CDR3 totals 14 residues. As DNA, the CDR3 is TGTGCCAGTAGCCCACTAGCGGGGGGATCCGAGCAGTACTTC. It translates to CASSPLAGGSEQYF.

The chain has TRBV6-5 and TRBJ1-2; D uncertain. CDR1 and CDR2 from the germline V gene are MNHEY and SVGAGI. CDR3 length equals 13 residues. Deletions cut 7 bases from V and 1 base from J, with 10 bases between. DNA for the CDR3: TGTGCCAGCACCGAAGAGTTTAACTATGGCTACACCTTC. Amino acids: CASTEEFNYGYTF.

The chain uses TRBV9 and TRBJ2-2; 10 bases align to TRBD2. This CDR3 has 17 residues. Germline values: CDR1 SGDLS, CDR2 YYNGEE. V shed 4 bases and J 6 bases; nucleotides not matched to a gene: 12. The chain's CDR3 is CASSTSSGSVLAGELFF. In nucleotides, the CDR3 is TGTGCCAGCAGCACCTCTAGCGGGAGCGTATTGGCCGGGGAGCTGTTTTTT.

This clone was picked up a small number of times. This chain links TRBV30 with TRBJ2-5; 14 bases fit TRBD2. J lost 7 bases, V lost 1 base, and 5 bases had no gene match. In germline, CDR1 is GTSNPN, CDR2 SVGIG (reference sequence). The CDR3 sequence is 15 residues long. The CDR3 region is CAWSGLAGGQGTQYF. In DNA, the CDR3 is TGTGCCTGGAGTGGACTAGCGGGAGGGCAGGGGACCCAGTACTTC.

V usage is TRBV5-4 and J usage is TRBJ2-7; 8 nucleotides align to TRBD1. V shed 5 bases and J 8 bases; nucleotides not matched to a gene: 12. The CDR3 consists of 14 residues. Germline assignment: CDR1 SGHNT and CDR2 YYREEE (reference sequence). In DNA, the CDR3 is TGTGCCAGCAGGGAGGGGACAGGTATCGGCAAGCAGTACTTC. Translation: CASREGTGIGKQYF.

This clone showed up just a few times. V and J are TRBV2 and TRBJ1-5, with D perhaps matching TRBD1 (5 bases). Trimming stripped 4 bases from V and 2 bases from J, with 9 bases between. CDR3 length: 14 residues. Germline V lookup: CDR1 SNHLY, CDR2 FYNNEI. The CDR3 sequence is CASSVREGNQPQHF. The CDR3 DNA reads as TGTGCCAGCAGTGTCAGGGAGGGCAATCAGCCCCAGCATTTT. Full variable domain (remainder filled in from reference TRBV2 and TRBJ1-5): EPEVTQTPSHQVTQMGQEVILRCVPISNHLYFYWYRQILGQKVEFLVSFYNNEISEKSEIFDDQFSVERPDGSNFTLKIRSTKLEDSAMYFCASSVREGNQPQHFGDGTRLSIL.

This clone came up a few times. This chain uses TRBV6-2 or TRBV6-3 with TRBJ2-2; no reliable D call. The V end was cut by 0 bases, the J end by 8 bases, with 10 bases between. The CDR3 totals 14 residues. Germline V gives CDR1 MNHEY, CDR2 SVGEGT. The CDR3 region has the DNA TGTGCCAGCAGTTACTCCTTTGGTCGGGGGGAGCTGTTTTTT. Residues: CASSYSFGRGELFF.

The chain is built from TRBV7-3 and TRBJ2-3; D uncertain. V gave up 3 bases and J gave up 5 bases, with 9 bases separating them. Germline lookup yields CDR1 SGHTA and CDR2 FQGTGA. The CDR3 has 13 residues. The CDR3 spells CASSFIVGDTQYF. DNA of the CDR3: TGTGCCAGCAGCTTTATTGTCGGAGATACGCAGTATTTT.

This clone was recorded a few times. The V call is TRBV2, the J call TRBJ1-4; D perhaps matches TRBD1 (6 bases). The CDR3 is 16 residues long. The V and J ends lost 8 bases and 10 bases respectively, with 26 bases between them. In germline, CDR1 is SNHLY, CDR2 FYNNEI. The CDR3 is CASRSGTGTSLGKLFF. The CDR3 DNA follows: TGTGCCAGCCGAAGTGGCACAGGGACCTCCTTAGGAAAACTGTTTTTT.

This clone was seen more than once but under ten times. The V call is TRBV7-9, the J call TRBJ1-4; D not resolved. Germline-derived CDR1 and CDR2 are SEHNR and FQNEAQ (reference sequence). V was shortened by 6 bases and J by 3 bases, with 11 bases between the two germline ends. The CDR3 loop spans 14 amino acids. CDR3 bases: TGTGCCAGCAGTTGGAGCGGGGCTAATGAAAAACTGTTTTTT. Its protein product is CASSWSGANEKLFF. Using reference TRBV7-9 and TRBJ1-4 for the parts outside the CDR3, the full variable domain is DTGVSQNPRHKITKRGQNVTFRCDPISEHNRLYWYRQTLGQGPEFLTYFQNEAQLEKSRLLSDRFSAERPKGSFSTLEIQRTEQGDSAMYLCASSWSGANEKLFFGSGTQLSVL.

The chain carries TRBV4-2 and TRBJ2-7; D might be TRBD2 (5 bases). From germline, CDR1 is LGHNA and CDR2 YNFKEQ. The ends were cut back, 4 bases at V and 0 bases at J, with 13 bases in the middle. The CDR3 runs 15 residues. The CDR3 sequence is CASSPREGSSYEQYF. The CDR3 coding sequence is TGTGCCAGCAGCCCACGCGAGGGTAGCTCCTACGAGCAGTACTTC.

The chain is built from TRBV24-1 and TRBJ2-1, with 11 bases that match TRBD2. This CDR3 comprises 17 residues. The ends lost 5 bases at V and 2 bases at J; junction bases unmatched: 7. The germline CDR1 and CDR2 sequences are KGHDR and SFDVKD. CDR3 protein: CATSGTSGLGTYNEQFF. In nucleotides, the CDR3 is TGTGCCACCAGTGGGACTAGCGGGTTAGGGACCTACAATGAGCAGTTCTTC.

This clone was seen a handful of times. The CDR3, as DNA: TGTGCCAGCAGCTTAGCGTTCGCGGCAGGGGTGACAGGAAACACCATATATTTT. It codes for CASSLAFAAGVTGNTIYF. The chain joins TRBV7-2 to TRBJ1-3, with D possibly being TRBD1 (6 bases). Germline V gene data show CDR1 as SGHTA and CDR2 as FQGNSA. V gave up 0 bases and J gave up 4 bases, with 19 bases separating them. The CDR3 extends over 18 amino acids.

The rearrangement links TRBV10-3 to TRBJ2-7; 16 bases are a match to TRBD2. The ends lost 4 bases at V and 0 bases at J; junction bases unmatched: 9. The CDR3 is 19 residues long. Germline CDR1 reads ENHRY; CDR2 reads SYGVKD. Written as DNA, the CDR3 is TGTGCCATCAGTGGTCTTGGGACTAGCGGGAGGGTGAGCTCCTACGAGCAGTACTTC. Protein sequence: CAISGLGTSGRVSSYEQYF.